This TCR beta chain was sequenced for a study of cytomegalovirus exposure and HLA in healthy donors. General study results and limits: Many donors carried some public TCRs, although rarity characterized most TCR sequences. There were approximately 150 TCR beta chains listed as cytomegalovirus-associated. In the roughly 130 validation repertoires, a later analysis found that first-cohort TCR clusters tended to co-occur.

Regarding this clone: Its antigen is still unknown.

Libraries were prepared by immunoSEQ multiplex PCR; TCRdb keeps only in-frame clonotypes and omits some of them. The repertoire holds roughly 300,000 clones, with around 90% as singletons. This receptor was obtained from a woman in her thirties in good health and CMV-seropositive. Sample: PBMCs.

The CDR3 sequence is CSARDSSEQFF. The CDR3 DNA reads as TGCAGTGCTAGAGATTCGAGCGAGCAGTTCTTC. The chain recombines TRBV20-1 with TRBJ2-1, with D hard to call. CDR3 length: 11 amino acids. CDR1 and CDR2 (germline): DFQATT, SNEGSKA (reference sequence). V was shortened by 0 bases and J by 10 bases, with 7 bases between the two germline ends.